These 7 T cell receptor beta chains came from one sample sequenced in a study of T-cell reconstitution after alpha-beta-depleted transplantation in children. The TCRbeta library incorporated unique molecular identifiers. TCRdb recomputed calls from the PCR reads with MiXCR, one row per CDR3 protein. Among around 420,000 distinct CDR3 sequences listed, about a sixth were seen once. Sample: PBMCs, mostly from graft donor cells, taken 360 days after TCRalphabeta/CD19-depleted stem cell transplant. The receptors derive from a boy under three years old who had a stem cell transplant for Wiskott-Aldrich syndrome, so the T cells may come from the graft donor.

This clonotype has just a few counts. The rearrangement joins TRBV5-1 to TRBJ2-5, with TRBD1 matching over 7 bases. V was clipped by 5 bases and J by 2 bases; unmatched bases: 6. Germline V lookup: CDR1 SGHRS, CDR2 YFSETQ. The CDR3 loop spans 14 amino acids. CDR3: CASRGGTAQETQYF. The CDR3 coding sequence is TGCGCCAGCAGGGGTGGGACAGCACAAGAGACCCAGTACTTC.

Here the CDR3 reads CATSDPSGGDEQFF. The CDR3, as DNA: TGTGCCACCAGTGACCCGTCGGGGGGAGATGAGCAGTTCTTC. The chain uses TRBV24-1 and TRBJ2-1; TRBD2 matches at 7 bases. Germline-derived CDR1 and CDR2 are KGHDR and SFDVKD. V shed 4 bases and J 8 bases; nucleotides not matched to a gene: 7. The CDR3 consists of 14 residues.

The chain employs TRBV27 and TRBJ2-3; 9 nucleotides match TRBD1. With V trimmed by 4 bases and J by 0 bases, 14 bases remained unmatched. The CDR3 contains 19 residues. Germline CDR1 and CDR2: MNHEY and SMNVEV (reference sequence). The CDR3 sequence: CASSSPTGGCPTSTDTQYF. DNA of the CDR3: TGTGCCAGCAGTTCCCCGACAGGGGGGTGTCCGACTAGCACAGATACGCAGTATTTT.

This clonotype has just a few counts. The chain has TRBV6-5 and TRBJ2-7; TRBD1 agrees at 9 bases. CDR1 MNHEY and CDR2 SVGAGI come from the germline V gene. The CDR3 has 15 amino acids. Trimming took 2 bases from V and 0 from J; bases not matched to a gene: 2. CDR3 DNA: TGTGCCAGCAGTTACACGGACAGGGGCTCCTACGAGCAGTACTTC. Amino acid sequence: CASSYTDRGSYEQYF.

The J gene is TRBJ2-1, the V gene TRBV7-2; D gene ambiguous. CDR3 length: 12 residues. Germline-derived CDR1 and CDR2 are SGHTA and FQGNSA. Trimming took off 2 bases at V and 9 bases at J, with 8 bases between the two ends. DNA for the CDR3: TGTGCCAGCAGCTTAAACTTGGGTGAGCAGTTCTTC. Its translation is CASSLNLGEQFF.

This clonotype was counted a few times. V gene TRBV12-3 or TRBV12-4 combines with J gene TRBJ2-1, with D unresolved. Trimming removed 6 bases at V and 6 bases at J, with 6 bases between. The CDR3 has 11 amino acids. CDR3 amino acids: CASRISNEQFF. Here the CDR3 DNA reads TGTGCCAGCAGGATTAGCAATGAGCAGTTCTTC.

The genes are TRBV20-1 and TRBJ1-2; 10 nucleotides match TRBD1. This CDR3 is 16 amino acids long. Germline CDR1 reads DFQATT; CDR2 reads SNEGSKA (reference sequence). The V segment lost 0 bases and the J segment 4 bases; nucleotides outside the gene matches: 8. This CDR3 reads CSARDNGGQGGYGYTF. For the CDR3, the DNA is TGCAGTGCTAGAGATAATGGTGGACAGGGGGGCTATGGCTACACCTTC.